The 11 T cell receptor beta chains in this list originate from one sample, sequenced in a study of blood T cell repertoires in COVID-19 (TCRdb year 2020). Libraries were prepared through the immunoSEQ multiplex PCR assay. Here the immuneACCESS table is served through TCRdb, limited to in-frame sequences with V and J called. Missing clones are a known gap in these copies; in checked studies unresolved V genes cover under half, and the rest lacks a known reason. The table for this sample lists tens of thousands of clones; 85% to 95% of them were counted only once. The leading ten clones occupy 2.3% of the sample. The sequencing sample was made of peripheral blood. These TCRs come from a human donor with active COVID-19. The donor label of this sample is uncertain.

The chain employs TRBV29-1 and TRBJ2-3, with TRBD2 identical over 8 bases. The ends lost 8 bases at V and 2 bases at J; junction bases unmatched: 9. The CDR3 length is 14 residues. CDR1 is SQVTM, CDR2 ANQGSEA, per germline. As DNA, the CDR3 is TGCAGCTTTGCGGGACTAGAGATCACAGATACGCAGTATTTT. Amino acids: CSFAGLEITDTQYF.

This sequence joins TRBV5-1 and TRBJ1-1, with a tentative D call TRBD1 (5 bases). The CDR3 totals 18 residues. Germline CDR1 and CDR2: SGHRS and YFSETQ. V lost 3 bases and J 0 bases, leaving 21 bases between the germline ends. CDR3 nucleotide sequence: TGCGCCAGCAGCTCGTACCTAGACAGAGACCTTATGAACACTGAAGCTTTCTTT. It is translated as CASSSYLDRDLMNTEAFF.

The V and J genes are TRBV7-9 and TRBJ1-1; 7 bases agree with TRBD1. The trim removed 1 base at V and 5 bases at J, leaving 7 bases unmatched. The CDR3 is 15 amino acids. From germline, CDR1 is SEHNR and CDR2 FQNEAQ (reference sequence). For the CDR3, the DNA is TGTGCCAGCAGCTTAGTCCAGGGGGTGGGAACTGAAGCTTTCTTT. Protein sequence: CASSLVQGVGTEAFF.

A few counts support this clone. This rearrangement joins TRBV18 to TRBJ2-3; 8 bases are a match to TRBD2. There are 16 residues in the CDR3. J was trimmed by 4 bases and V by 6 bases; bases with no gene match: 12. The germline V gene has CDR1 KGHSH and CDR2 LQKENI. The CDR3 DNA follows: TGTGCCAGCTCCCCTTCACGGGGGGGCTCGGCAGATACGCAGTATTTT. It yields the protein CASSPSRGGSADTQYF.

This rearrangement joins TRBV7-6 to TRBJ2-5, with 9 bases identical to TRBD2. Trimming at V came to 4 bases and at J to 4 bases, leaving 10 bases not matched to a gene. Looked up from germline, CDR1 is SGHVS and CDR2 is FNYEAQ. The CDR3 covers 16 residues. The CDR3 sequence is CASSSISGGPGETQYF. CDR3 nucleotides: TGTGCCAGCAGCTCCATTAGCGGGGGCCCGGGAGAGACCCAGTACTTC.

The gene calls are TRBV2 and TRBJ2-7; D unclear. The CDR3 totals 16 residues. V was clipped by 4 bases and J by 1 base, with 17 bases between them. Germline V gives CDR1 SNHLY, CDR2 FYNNEI. Written as DNA, the CDR3 is TGTGCCAGCAGTGGAGTGGGCCGCGACGCTTCCTACGAGCAGTACTTC. Translation: CASSGVGRDASYEQYF. The full variable domain, its missing parts supplied by reference TRBV2 and TRBJ2-7, is EPEVTQTPSHQVTQMGQEVILRCVPISNHLYFYWYRQILGQKVEFLVSFYNNEISEKSEIFDDQFSVERPDGSNFTLKIRSTKLEDSAMYFCASSGVGRDASYEQYFGPGTRLTVT.

The chain recombines TRBV7-9 with TRBJ2-3, with TRBD2 as a possible D gene (5 bases). CDR1 and CDR2 (germline): SEHNR, FQNEAQ (reference sequence). CDR3 length: 16 amino acids. V lost 1 base and J 1 base, leaving 12 bases between the germline ends. The DNA for the CDR3 is TGTGCCAGCAGCTTAGGGTGGGCGGGCCGCACAGATACGCAGTATTTT. Protein: CASSLGWAGRTDTQYF. The full variable domain, completed using reference TRBV7-9 and TRBJ2-3, is DTGVSQNPRHKITKRGQNVTFRCDPISEHNRLYWYRQTLGQGPEFLTYFQNEAQLEKSRLLSDRFSAERPKGSFSTLEIQRTEQGDSAMYLCASSLGWAGRTDTQYFGPGTRLTVL.

The CDR3 nucleotides read TGTGCCAGCAGCTTAGAGGGACAGGGTGGAATCACCGGGGAGCTGTTTTTT. This sequence encodes CASSLEGQGGITGELFF. The chain is built from TRBV7-3 and TRBJ2-2; 9 bases are a match to TRBD1. The CDR3 length is 17 residues. Trimming took 2 bases from V and 4 from J; bases not matched to a gene: 8. The V gene's germline CDR1 is SGHTA and CDR2 FQGTGA.

This rearrangement joins TRBV5-1 to TRBJ2-7, with 7 bases matching TRBD2. There are 15 residues in the CDR3. Trimming removed 1 base from V and 2 bases from J; junction bases left unmatched: 6. CDR1 is SGHRS and CDR2 is YFSETQ in the germline V gene. The CDR3 region has the DNA TGCGCCAGCAGCTTGACCGGGGGGACCACCTACGAGCAGTACTTC. Its translation: CASSLTGGTTYEQYF.

This rearrangement joins TRBV6-2 or TRBV6-3 to TRBJ2-7, with TRBD2 as a possible D gene (7 bases). The germline V and J ends were trimmed by 2 bases and 5 bases, with 16 bases remaining between them. CDR1 and CDR2 (germline): MNHEY, SVGEGT. This CDR3 is built from 15 residues. CDR3 loop: CASSYMSGGRDEQYF. The CDR3 DNA reads as TGTGCCAGCAGTTACATGTCGGGGGGCCGGGACGAGCAGTACTTC.

This clone has a single count. The chain couples TRBV6-2 or TRBV6-3 to TRBJ2-3, with TRBD2 matching over 7 bases. This CDR3 spans 16 amino acids. With 0 bases clipped from V and 2 bases from J, the junction kept 5 bases outside the gene matches. CDR1 is MNHEY and CDR2 is SVGEGT in the germline V gene. The CDR3 sequence: CASSYSPGGITDTQYF. CDR3 nucleotides: TGTGCCAGCAGTTACTCCCCGGGGGGAATCACAGATACGCAGTATTTT.